Below are 20 T cell receptor beta chains sequenced from a single sample in a study of OX40 agonist ivuxolimab in advanced cancers. The method was the immunoSEQ multiplex PCR assay. The table comes from immuneACCESS by way of TCRdb, which keeps in-frame sequences with V and J called. Part of the clones is missing from these tables; in studies checked, under half for an unresolved V gene and the rest for unknown reasons. In this sample the table shows roughly 67,000 clones, roughly nine tenths of which occur a single time. The leading ten clones occupy approximately 0.7% of the sample. Source: CD4+ or CD8+ T cells sorted from blood, taken in a trial of the OX40 agonist ivuxolimab. The receptors shown here come from an adult with an advanced solid tumor such as melanoma, head and neck, liver or kidney cancer.

The chain joins TRBV7-2 to TRBJ1-1; D uncertain. Germline assignment: CDR1 SGHTA and CDR2 FQGNSA. This CDR3 has 14 residues. V dropped 1 base and J dropped 10 bases, with 16 bases sitting between them. The CDR3 is CASSLGSGADAAFF. DNA for the CDR3: TGTGCCAGCAGCTTAGGGAGCGGCGCGGACGCAGCTTTCTTT.

V usage is TRBV5-4 and J usage is TRBJ1-1; D uncertain. The germline CDR1 and CDR2 sequences are SGHNT and YYREEE (reference sequence). The V and J ends lost 2 bases and 1 base respectively, with 12 bases between them. CDR3 length: 15 amino acids. The CDR3 here is CASSLNRIQNTEAFF. The CDR3 bases are TGTGCCAGCAGCTTAAATAGGATACAGAACACTGAAGCTTTCTTT.

This clone has more than one count but fewer than ten. The V gene is TRBV18, the J gene TRBJ1-4; 8 bases line up with TRBD1. Trimming cost V 4 bases and J 7 bases; bases outside gene matches: 5. The length of the CDR3 is 14 residues. Germline V gene data show CDR1 as KGHSH and CDR2 as LQKENI. In nucleotides, the CDR3 is TGTGCCAGCTCACGGGGGGACAGGCGTGAAAAACTGTTTTTT. This translates into CASSRGDRREKLFF.

This chain uses TRBV6-6 with TRBJ2-7, with D hard to call. This CDR3 region has 12 residues. Germline CDR1 MNHNY, CDR2 SVGAGI (reference sequence). V was trimmed by 4 bases and J by 9 bases, leaving 13 bases between them. The chain's CDR3 is CASSSGLRSQYF. DNA of the CDR3: TGTGCCAGCAGTTCAGGCCTAAGGTCGCAGTACTTC.

The chain employs TRBV27 and TRBJ1-1; a possible D gene is TRBD1 (6 bases). Trimming removed 6 bases from V and 3 bases from J, with 17 bases in between. Germline-derived CDR1 and CDR2 are MNHEY and SMNVEV (reference sequence). The CDR3 is 15 amino acids. The CDR3 loop is CASSGPRRGDTEAFF. The CDR3 DNA sequence: TGTGCCAGCAGCGGACCAAGGAGGGGGGACACTGAAGCTTTCTTT.

The chain employs TRBV27 and TRBJ1-5; 7 bases are shared with TRBD1. The CDR3 has 16 residues. V shed 6 bases and J 6 bases; nucleotides not matched to a gene: 14. CDR1 is MNHEY and CDR2 is SMNVEV in the germline V gene (reference sequence). CDR3 DNA: TGTGCCAGCAGGGCCGGGACAGCCACCGGGAGTCAGCCCCAGCATTTT. Residues: CASRAGTATGSQPQHF.

J is TRBJ1-5 and V is TRBV2; D remains unclear. V was trimmed by 2 bases and J by 9 bases, leaving 11 bases between them. The CDR3 spans 13 residues. Germline V lookup: CDR1 SNHLY, CDR2 FYNNEI. CDR3 in DNA: TGTGCCAGCAGTGAACACTCTCCGCGGCCCCAGCATTTT. It translates to CASSEHSPRPQHF. Drawing the rest from reference TRBV2 and TRBJ1-5, the complete variable domain is EPEVTQTPSHQVTQMGQEVILRCVPISNHLYFYWYRQILGQKVEFLVSFYNNEISEKSEIFDDQFSVERPDGSNFTLKIRSTKLEDSAMYFCASSEHSPRPQHFGDGTRLSIL.

V is TRBV19 and J is TRBJ2-3, with D perhaps assigned TRBD1 or TRBD2 (6 bases each). The CDR3 contains 14 residues. V gave up 7 bases and J gave up 8 bases, with 19 bases separating them. The germline gives CDR1 LNHDA, CDR2 SQIVND (reference sequence). CDR3 nucleotides: TGTGCCAGTATGATCGGGGGCCCACCGTTTACGCAGTATTTT. It translates to CASMIGGPPFTQYF.

The V gene is TRBV6-1, the J gene TRBJ1-2, with D possibly TRBD1 on 6 matching bases. Trimming took off 2 bases at V and 4 bases at J, with 20 bases between the two ends. The CDR3 loop spans 17 amino acids. Germline V gene lookup returns CDR1 MNHNS and CDR2 SASEGT. In nucleotides, the CDR3 is TGTGCCAGCAGTGAAAACCCCGGCAGGGGCCATTTCTATGGCTACACCTTC. Translating it yields CASSENPGRGHFYGYTF.

V and J are TRBV5-1 and TRBJ1-2, with D perhaps matching TRBD1 (6 bases). The CDR3 runs 15 residues. V lost 0 bases and J lost 8, with 17 bases in between. CDR1 and CDR2 from the germline V gene are SGHRS and YFSETQ. The CDR3 loop is CASSLAGQLGLGYTF. CDR3 in DNA: TGCGCCAGCAGCTTGGCCGGACAGCTTGGGTTGGGCTACACCTTC.

This clone has only one observation. CDR3 residues: CASSRGNYGYTF. The DNA of the CDR3 is TGTGCCAGCAGCCGAGGGAACTATGGCTACACCTTC. The chain joins TRBV27 to TRBJ1-2; D is ambiguous. In germline, CDR1 is MNHEY, CDR2 SMNVEV (reference sequence). Trimming pared 6 bases from V and 2 bases from J, leaving 7 bases between. The CDR3 is 12 amino acids.

This clone appeared once. V is TRBV28 and J is TRBJ1-2; D is unclear. Germline V lookup: CDR1 MDHEN, CDR2 SYDVKM. Trimming removed 2 bases from V and 0 bases from J, with 7 bases in between. The CDR3 length is 14 residues. CDR3 amino acids: CASSLVGTNYGYTF. The CDR3 DNA is TGTGCCAGCAGTTTAGTGGGAACTAACTATGGCTACACCTTC.

This chain joins TRBV19 and TRBJ1-1, with D uncertain. The CDR3 is made up of 14 amino acids. With 5 bases removed from V and 0 bases from J, the gap between germline ends came to 10 bases. The germline gives CDR1 LNHDA, CDR2 SQIVND (reference sequence). The CDR3 coding sequence is TGTGCCAGTAGTTGGTTAGGGCTGAACACTGAAGCTTTCTTT. Encoded protein: CASSWLGLNTEAFF. The full variable domain, in which reference TRBV19 and TRBJ1-1 provide the parts outside the CDR3, is DGGITQSPKYLFRKEGQNVTLSCEQNLNHDAMYWYRQDPGQGLRLIYYSQIVNDFQKGDIAEGYSVSREKKESFPLTVTSAQKNPTAFYLCASSWLGLNTEAFFGQGTRLTVV.

The chain uses TRBV6-5 and TRBJ2-3, with 7 bases lining up with TRBD2. This CDR3 region has 13 residues. V lost 7 bases, J lost 9 bases, and 10 bases stayed unmatched. CDR1 MNHEY and CDR2 SVGAGI come from the germline V gene. The CDR3: CASKKGAGGTQYF. CDR3 DNA: TGTGCCAGCAAAAAAGGGGCCGGGGGGACGCAGTATTTT.

The V call is TRBV11-2, the J call TRBJ2-1, with D unclear. Trimming took 5 bases from V and 10 from J, leaving 18 bases between them. Germline V gene sequence: CDR1 SGHAT, CDR2 FQNNGV. The CDR3 extends over 14 amino acids. In DNA form, the CDR3 reads TGTGCCAGCAGCGCCTCCCCCCAGAGCAGGGAGCAGTTCTTC. Its translation is CASSASPQSREQFF.

The rearrangement links TRBV29-1 to TRBJ2-3, with D possibly TRBD1 on 7 matching bases. From germline, CDR1 is SQVTM and CDR2 ANQGSEA. The CDR3 contains 11 residues. The germline V and J ends were trimmed by 4 bases and 15 bases, with 17 bases remaining between them. DNA for the CDR3: TGCAGCGTTGGGAGGGACAGATACGCCTATTTT. It translates to CSVGRDRYAYF.

This clone has more than one count but fewer than ten. The rearrangement links TRBV19 to TRBJ1-5; D uncertain. This CDR3 comprises 12 residues. V lost 7 bases, J lost 3 bases, and 7 bases lay in between. From germline, CDR1 is LNHDA and CDR2 SQIVND (reference sequence). The CDR3 loop is CASTSNNQPQHF. CDR3 nucleotides: TGTGCCAGTACCTCCAACAATCAGCCCCAGCATTTT.

This rearrangement joins TRBV18 to TRBJ2-5; D is unresolved. V shed 0 bases and J shed 1 base, with 3 bases lying between them. The length of the CDR3 is 13 residues. Per the germline V gene, CDR1 is KGHSH and CDR2 is LQKENI. In DNA, the CDR3 is TGTGCCAGCTCACCACCCCTCCAAGAGACCCAGTACTTC. It specifies CASSPPLQETQYF.

The chain employs TRBV15 and TRBJ1-2, with no clear D. The V end was cut by 0 bases, the J end by 5 bases, with 7 bases between. The CDR3 contains 13 residues. Germline V CDR1 and CDR2: LNHNV, YYDKDF (reference sequence). CDR3 coding DNA: TGTGCCACCAGCAGAGATCGGTCATATGGCTACACCTTC. This sequence encodes CATSRDRSYGYTF.

CDR3 coding DNA: TGTGCCATCAGTGAGTCAATGGGACCGAACAATGAGCAGTTCTTC. Amino acid sequence: CAISESMGPNNEQFF. The chain is built from TRBV10-3 and TRBJ2-1; D possibly uses TRBD1 or TRBD2 (5 bases each). V was shortened by 0 bases and J by 5 bases, with 11 bases between the two germline ends. Germline-derived CDR1 and CDR2 are ENHRY and SYGVKD. There are 15 residues in the CDR3.